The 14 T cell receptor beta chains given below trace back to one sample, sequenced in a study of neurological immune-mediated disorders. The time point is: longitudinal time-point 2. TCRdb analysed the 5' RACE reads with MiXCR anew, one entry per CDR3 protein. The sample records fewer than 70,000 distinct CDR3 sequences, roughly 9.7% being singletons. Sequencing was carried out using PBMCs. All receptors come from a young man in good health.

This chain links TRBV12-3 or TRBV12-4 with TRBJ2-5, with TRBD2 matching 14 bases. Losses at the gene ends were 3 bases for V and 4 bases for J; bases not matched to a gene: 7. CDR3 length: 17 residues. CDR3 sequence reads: CASSLTSGRAKRETQYF. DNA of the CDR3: TGTGCCAGCAGTTTGACTAGCGGGAGGGCCAAAAGAGAGACCCAGTACTTC.

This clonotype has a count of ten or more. Here the CDR3 reads CATSSRGKASLETQYF. Written as DNA, the CDR3 is TGTGCCACCAGCTCTCGCGGAAAGGCCTCTTTGGAGACCCAGTACTTC. The V gene is TRBV15, the J gene TRBJ2-5, with D unclear. Germline assignment: CDR1 LNHNV and CDR2 YYDKDF (reference sequence). This CDR3 comprises 16 residues. Deletions cut 5 bases from V and 5 bases from J, with 21 bases between. The full variable domain, completed using reference TRBV15 and TRBJ2-5, is DAMVIQNPRYQVTQFGKPVTLSCSQTLNHNVMYWYQQKSSQAPKLLFHYYDKDFNNEADTPDNFQSRRPNTSFCFLDIRSPGLGDTAMYLCATSSRGKASLETQYFGPGTRLLVL.

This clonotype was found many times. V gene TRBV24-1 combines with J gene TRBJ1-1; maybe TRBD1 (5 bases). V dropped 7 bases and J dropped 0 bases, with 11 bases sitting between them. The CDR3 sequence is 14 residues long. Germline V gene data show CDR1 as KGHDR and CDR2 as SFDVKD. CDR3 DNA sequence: TGTGCCACCAGGGACGGGGCTTTGAACACTGAAGCTTTCTTT. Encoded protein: CATRDGALNTEAFF.

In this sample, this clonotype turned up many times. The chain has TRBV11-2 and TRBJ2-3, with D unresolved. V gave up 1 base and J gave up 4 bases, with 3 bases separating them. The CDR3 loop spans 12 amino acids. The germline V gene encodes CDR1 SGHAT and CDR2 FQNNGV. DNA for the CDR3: TGTGCCAGCAGCTTAGGCCCAGATACGCAGTATTTT. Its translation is CASSLGPDTQYF.

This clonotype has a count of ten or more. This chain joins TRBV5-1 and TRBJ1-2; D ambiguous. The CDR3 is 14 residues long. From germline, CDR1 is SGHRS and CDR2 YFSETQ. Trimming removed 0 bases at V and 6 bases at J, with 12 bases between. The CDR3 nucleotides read TGCGCCAGCAGCTTGGATCGGGATTACGATGGCTACACCTTC. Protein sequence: CASSLDRDYDGYTF.

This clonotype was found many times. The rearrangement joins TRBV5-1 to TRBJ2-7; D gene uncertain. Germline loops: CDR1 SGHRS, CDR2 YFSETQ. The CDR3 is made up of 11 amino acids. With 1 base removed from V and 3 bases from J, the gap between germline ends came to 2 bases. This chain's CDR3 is CASSLNYEQYF. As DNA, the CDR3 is TGCGCCAGCAGCTTGAACTACGAGCAGTACTTC.

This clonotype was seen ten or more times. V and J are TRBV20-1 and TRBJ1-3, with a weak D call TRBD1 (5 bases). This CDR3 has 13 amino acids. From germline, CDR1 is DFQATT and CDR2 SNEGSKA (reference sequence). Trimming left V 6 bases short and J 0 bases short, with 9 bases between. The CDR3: CSADSTSGNTIYF. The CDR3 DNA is TGCAGTGCCGACAGTACCTCTGGAAACACCATATATTTT.

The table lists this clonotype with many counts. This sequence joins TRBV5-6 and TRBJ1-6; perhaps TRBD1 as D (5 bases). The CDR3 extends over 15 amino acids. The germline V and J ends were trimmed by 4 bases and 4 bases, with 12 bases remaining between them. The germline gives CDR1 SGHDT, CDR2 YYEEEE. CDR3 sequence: CASSMDGGYNSPLHF. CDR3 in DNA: TGTGCCAGCAGCATGGATGGGGGTTATAATTCACCCCTCCACTTT.

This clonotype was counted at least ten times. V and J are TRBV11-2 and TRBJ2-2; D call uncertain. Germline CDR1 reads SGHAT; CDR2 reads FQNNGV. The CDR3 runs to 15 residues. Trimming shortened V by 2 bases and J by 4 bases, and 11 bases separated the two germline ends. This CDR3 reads CASSLIGGRTGELFF. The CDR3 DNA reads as TGTGCCAGCAGCTTAATTGGTGGCCGCACCGGGGAGCTGTTTTTT. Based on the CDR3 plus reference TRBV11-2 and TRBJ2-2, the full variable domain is EAGVAQSPRYKIIEKRQSVAFWCNPISGHATLYWYQQILGQGPKLLIQFQNNGVVDDSQLPKDRFSAERLKGVDSTLKIQPAKLEDSAVYLCASSLIGGRTGELFFGEGSRLTVL.

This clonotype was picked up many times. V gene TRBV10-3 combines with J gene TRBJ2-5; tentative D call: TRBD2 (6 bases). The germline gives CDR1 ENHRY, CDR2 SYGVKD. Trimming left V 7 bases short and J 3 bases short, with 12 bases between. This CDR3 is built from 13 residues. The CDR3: CAINPGGEETQYF. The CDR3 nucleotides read TGTGCCATCAATCCCGGAGGGGAAGAGACCCAGTACTTC.

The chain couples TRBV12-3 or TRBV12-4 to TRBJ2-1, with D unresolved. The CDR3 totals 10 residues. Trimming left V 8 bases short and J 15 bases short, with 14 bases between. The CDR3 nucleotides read TGTGCCAGCGGTGGCAGGCGGCCGTTCTTC. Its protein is CASGGRRPFF.

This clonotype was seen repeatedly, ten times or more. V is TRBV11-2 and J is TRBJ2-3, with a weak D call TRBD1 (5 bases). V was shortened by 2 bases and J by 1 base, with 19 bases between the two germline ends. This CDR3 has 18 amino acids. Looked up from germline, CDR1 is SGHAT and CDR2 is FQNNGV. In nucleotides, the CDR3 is TGTGCCAGCAGCTTACAACTACAGGTCGGGTCAGGCACAGATACGCAGTATTTT. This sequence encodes CASSLQLQVGSGTDTQYF.

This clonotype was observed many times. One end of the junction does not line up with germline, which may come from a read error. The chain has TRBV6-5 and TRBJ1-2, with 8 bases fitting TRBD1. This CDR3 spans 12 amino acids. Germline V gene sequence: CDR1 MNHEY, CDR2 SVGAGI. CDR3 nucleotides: TGTGCCAGCAGCAGCGGACAGGGTGGCGGGGCCTTC. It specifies CASSSGQGGGAF.

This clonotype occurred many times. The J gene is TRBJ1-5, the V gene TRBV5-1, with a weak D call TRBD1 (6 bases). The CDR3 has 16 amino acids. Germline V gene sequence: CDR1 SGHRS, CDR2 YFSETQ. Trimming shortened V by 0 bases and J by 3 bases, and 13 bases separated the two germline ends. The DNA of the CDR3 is TGCGCCAGCAGCTTGGGTGGGGCAGGGGACAATCAGCCCCAGCATTTT. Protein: CASSLGGAGDNQPQHF.